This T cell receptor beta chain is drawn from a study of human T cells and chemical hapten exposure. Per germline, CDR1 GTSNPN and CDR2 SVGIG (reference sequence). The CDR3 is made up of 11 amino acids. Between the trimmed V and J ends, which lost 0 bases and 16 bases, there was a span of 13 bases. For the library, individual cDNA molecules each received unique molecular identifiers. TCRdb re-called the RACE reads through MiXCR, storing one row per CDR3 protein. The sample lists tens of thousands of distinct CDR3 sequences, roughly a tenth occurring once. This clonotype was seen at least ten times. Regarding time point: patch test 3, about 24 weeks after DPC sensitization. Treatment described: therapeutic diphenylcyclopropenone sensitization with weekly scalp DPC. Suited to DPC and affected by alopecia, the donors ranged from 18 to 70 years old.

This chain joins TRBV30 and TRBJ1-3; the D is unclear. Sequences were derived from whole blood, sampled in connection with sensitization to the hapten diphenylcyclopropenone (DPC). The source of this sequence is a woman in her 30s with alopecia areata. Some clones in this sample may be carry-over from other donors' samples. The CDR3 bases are TGTGCCTGGAGTGTACCGGCCGCGGTCTATTTT. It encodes CAWSVPAAVYF.